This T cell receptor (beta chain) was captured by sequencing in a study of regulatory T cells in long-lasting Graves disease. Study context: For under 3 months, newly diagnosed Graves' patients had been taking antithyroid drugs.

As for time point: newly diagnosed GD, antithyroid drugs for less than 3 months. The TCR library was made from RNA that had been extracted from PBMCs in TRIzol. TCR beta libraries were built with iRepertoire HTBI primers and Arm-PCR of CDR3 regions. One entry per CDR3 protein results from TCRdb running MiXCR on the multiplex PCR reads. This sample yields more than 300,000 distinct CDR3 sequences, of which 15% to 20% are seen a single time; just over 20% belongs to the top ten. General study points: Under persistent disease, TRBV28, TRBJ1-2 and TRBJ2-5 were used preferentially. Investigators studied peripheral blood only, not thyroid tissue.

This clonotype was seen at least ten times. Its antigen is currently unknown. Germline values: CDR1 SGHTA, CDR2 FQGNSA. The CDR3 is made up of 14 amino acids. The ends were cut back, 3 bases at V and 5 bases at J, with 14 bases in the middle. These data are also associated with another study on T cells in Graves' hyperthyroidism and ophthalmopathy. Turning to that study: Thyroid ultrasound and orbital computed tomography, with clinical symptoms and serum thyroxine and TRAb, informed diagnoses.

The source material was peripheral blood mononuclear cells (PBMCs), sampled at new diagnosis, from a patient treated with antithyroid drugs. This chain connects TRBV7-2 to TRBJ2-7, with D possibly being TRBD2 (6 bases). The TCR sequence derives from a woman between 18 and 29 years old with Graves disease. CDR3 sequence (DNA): TGTGCCAGCAGCTTGAGGTTTCGGGGGAACGAGCAGTACTTC. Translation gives CASSLRFRGNEQYF.